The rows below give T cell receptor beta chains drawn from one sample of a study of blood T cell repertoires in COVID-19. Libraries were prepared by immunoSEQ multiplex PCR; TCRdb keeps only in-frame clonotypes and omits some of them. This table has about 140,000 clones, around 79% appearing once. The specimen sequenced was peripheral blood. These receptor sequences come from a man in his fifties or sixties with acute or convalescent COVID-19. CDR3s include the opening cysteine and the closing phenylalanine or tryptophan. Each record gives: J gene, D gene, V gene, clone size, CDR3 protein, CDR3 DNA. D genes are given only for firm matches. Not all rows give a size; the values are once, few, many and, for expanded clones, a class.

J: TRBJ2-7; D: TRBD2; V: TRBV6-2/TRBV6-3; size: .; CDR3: CASSYKSSGRYEQYF; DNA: TGTGCCAGCAGTTATAAGTCTAGCGGGAGGTACGAGCAGTACTTC
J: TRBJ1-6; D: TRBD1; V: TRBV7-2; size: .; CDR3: CASSPIDRGRNSPLHF; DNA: TGTGCCAGCAGCCCAATCGACAGGGGTAGGAATTCACCCCTCCACTTT
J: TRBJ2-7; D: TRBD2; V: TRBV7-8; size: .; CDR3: CASSRTGTSLAEQYF; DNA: TGTGCCAGCAGTCGCACCGGGACTAGCCTCGCCGAGCAGTACTTC
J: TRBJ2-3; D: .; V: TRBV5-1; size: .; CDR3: CASSLGATTDTQYF; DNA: TGCGCCAGCAGCTTGGGGGCGACCACAGATACGCAGTATTTT
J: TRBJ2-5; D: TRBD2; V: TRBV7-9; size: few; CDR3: CASSRRLGTSGRGEETQYF; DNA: TGTGCCAGCAGCCGAAGACTGGGGACTAGCGGGAGGGGGGAAGAGACCCAGTACTTC
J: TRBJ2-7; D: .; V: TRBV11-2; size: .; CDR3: CASSPSTAPLLEQYF; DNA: TGTGCCAGCAGCCCCAGTACAGCCCCTCTCCTCGAGCAGTACTTC
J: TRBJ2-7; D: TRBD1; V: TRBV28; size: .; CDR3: CATGGDRGTNEQYF; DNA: TGTGCCACCGGGGGGGACAGGGGAACCAACGAGCAGTACTTC
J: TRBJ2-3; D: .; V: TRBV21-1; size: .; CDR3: CASSKDVAGGWDTQYF; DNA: TGTGCCAGCAGCAAAGACGTAGCGGGAGGGTGGGATACGCAGTATTTT
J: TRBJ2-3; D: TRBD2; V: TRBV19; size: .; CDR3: CASSIGRESDTQYF; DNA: TGTGCCAGTAGTATTGGGCGGGAGTCAGATACGCAGTATTTT
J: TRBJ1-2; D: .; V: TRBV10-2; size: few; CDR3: CASSEGGSYGYTF; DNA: TGCGCCAGCAGTGAGGGGGGCTCCTATGGCTACACCTTC
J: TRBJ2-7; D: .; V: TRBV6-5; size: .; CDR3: CASSRTPTSSSEQYF; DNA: TGTGCCAGCAGCCGCACTCCCACTTCTAGTAGCGAGCAGTACTTC
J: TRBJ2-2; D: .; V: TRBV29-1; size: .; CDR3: CSVEDLTSATGELFF; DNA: TGCAGCGTTGAAGATCTTACGAGCGCTACCGGGGAGCTGTTTTTT
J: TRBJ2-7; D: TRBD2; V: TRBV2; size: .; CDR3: CASIFSGTSSYEQYF; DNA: TGTGCCAGCATTTTTAGCGGGACGAGCTCCTACGAGCAGTACTTC
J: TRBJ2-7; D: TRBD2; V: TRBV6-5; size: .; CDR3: CASSFSRLAGVEQYF; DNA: TGTGCCAGCAGTTTCTCCCGACTAGCGGGAGTCGAGCAGTACTTC
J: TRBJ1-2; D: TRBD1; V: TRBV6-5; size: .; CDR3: CASSKDRGDGYTF; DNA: TGTGCCAGCAGCAAAGACAGGGGGGATGGCTACACCTTC